Following are 13 T cell receptor delta chains from one sample sequenced in a study of Vδ1+ human thymocytes. No cognate antigen is known for these TCRs. The template was reverse-transcribed extracted RNA. Pooled V-gene forward primers with one constant-region reverse primer generated the CDR3 amplicons by multiplex PCR. TCRdb reprocessed the multiplex PCR reads through CATT. In the table there are about 75,000 delta-chain clones, approximately 34% of which are singletons. Findings and limits, study-wide: Thymic TRG and TRD repertoires appeared highly polyclonal, with Gaussian CDR3 length distributions.

The sample consisted of Vdelta1+ gamma-delta thymocytes from the thymus. Subset indicated: FACS-sorted CD3+ TCRalphabeta- TCRVdelta1+ TCRVdelta2- thymocytes. The receptors derive from a boy younger than two who had congenital heart surgery.

This clone was counted a few times. The rearrangement joins TRDV1 to TRDJ1; 9 bases agree with TRDD3. Per germline, CDR1 TSWWSYY and CDR2 QGS. V was pared by 0 bases and J by 0 bases, with 11 bases of the junction left unmatched. The CDR3 is 19 amino acids. The CDR3 region is CALGELYGLGDRNTDKLIF. The CDR3 region has the DNA TGTGCTCTTGGGGAACTATACGGACTGGGGGACCGGAACACCGATAAACTCATCTTT.

The chain uses TRDV1 and TRDJ1, with 8 bases aligning to TRDD3. This CDR3 has 23 residues. The germline CDR1 and CDR2 sequences are TSWWSYY and QGS. The V gene end was trimmed by 1 base and the J gene end by 0 bases; junction bases not matched to a gene: 25. CDR3 nucleotide sequence: TGTGCTCTTGGGGAACCGGCGAGAGGAGAGAGACTGGGGGGCTGGGAGTACACCGATAAACTCATCTTT. Translated: CALGEPARGERLGGWEYTDKLIF.

This clone was observed a handful of times. The V gene is TRDV1, the J gene TRDJ1; a possible D gene is TRDD3 (6 bases). Per germline, CDR1 TSWWSYY and CDR2 QGS. V was shortened by 2 bases and J by 6 bases, with 34 bases between the two germline ends. This CDR3 is 21 amino acids long. In nucleotides, the CDR3 is TGTGCTCTTGGGGAAAAGCTACGAGGACGTCCTTTACTCCGGGGGAGGTATAAACTCATCTTT. Its translation: CALGEKLRGRPLLRGRYKLIF.

The chain uses TRDV1 and TRDJ1; TRDD2 matches at 8 bases. The CDR3 loop spans 22 amino acids. After removal of 2 bases from V and 1 base from J, the junction contained 24 bases not matched to a gene. Germline values: CDR1 TSWWSYY, CDR2 QGS. CDR3 DNA: TGTGCTCTTGGGGAATTGGTGGCTTCCTACAGGGTTCTCTGGGGTCGCACCGATAAACTCATCTTT. This codes for CALGELVASYRVLWGRTDKLIF.

The chain joins TRDV1 to TRDJ1, with 8 bases fitting TRDD3. The trim removed 3 bases at V and 6 bases at J, leaving 27 bases unmatched. Germline CDR1 reads TSWWSYY; CDR2 reads QGS. CDR3 length: 21 amino acids. The CDR3 sequence is CALGDPIGFLNWGVARYKLIF. As DNA, the CDR3 is TGTGCTCTTGGGGATCCCATCGGATTCCTAAACTGGGGGGTAGCCCGGTATAAACTCATCTTT.

The rearrangement joins TRDV1 to TRDJ1; TRDD3 is a possible D gene (5 bases). Trimming left V 7 bases short and J 0 bases short, with 21 bases between. The germline V gene encodes CDR1 TSWWSYY and CDR2 QGS. The CDR3 totals 17 residues. The CDR3 region has the DNA TGTGCTCTTGTACGAGGCTGGGTCGGTTTGTACACCGATAAACTCATCTTT. It codes for CALVRGWVGLYTDKLIF.

The chain uses TRDV1 and TRDJ1; maybe TRDD3 (7 bases). Trimming took off 1 base at V and 0 bases at J, with 27 bases between the two ends. The CDR3 length is 21 residues. CDR1 is TSWWSYY, CDR2 QGS, per germline. The CDR3 DNA reads TGTGCTCTTGGGGAACACGTTCCTATCTGGGGGCCTAGGGATTACACCGATAAACTCATCTTT. Protein product: CALGEHVPIWGPRDYTDKLIF.

The V and J genes are TRDV2 and TRDJ1; 8 nucleotides align to TRDD3. CDR3 length equals 16 residues. The germline CDR1 and CDR2 sequences are GEAIGNYY and EKD. J lost 0 bases, V lost 0 bases, and 5 bases had no gene match. CDR3 sequence reads: CACDTTGGSYTDKLIF. The CDR3 DNA follows: TGTGCCTGTGACACCACTGGGGGGTCGTACACCGATAAACTCATCTTT.

This clone was found a few times. The V and J genes are TRDV1 and TRDJ1; 11 bases align to TRDD3. The CDR3 is made up of 19 amino acids. Germline loops: CDR1 TSWWSYY, CDR2 QGS. After removal of 5 bases from V and 1 base from J, the junction contained 15 bases not matched to a gene. The CDR3 region is CALGPCFLLLGDSTDKLIF. The DNA for the CDR3 is TGTGCTCTTGGGCCATGCTTCCTTTTACTGGGGGATAGCACCGATAAACTCATCTTT.

The chain has TRDV1 and TRDJ1; the match to TRDD3 covers 7 bases. Germline CDR1 is TSWWSYY and CDR2 is QGS. This CDR3 is 18 amino acids long. After removal of 1 base from V and 0 bases from J, the junction contained 11 bases not matched to a gene. The CDR3 sequence: CALGEPRRLGGYTDKLIF. CDR3 bases: TGTGCTCTTGGGGAACCCCGCAGGCTGGGGGGTTACACCGATAAACTCATCTTT.

This chain connects TRDV1 to TRDJ1; D call uncertain. Trimming left V 3 bases short and J 0 bases short, with 11 bases between. CDR1 is TSWWSYY and CDR2 is QGS in the germline V gene. The CDR3 contains 15 residues. CDR3 coding DNA: TGTGCTCTTGGGGACCCAGGGGCGTACACCGATAAACTCATCTTT. It specifies CALGDPGAYTDKLIF.

The V gene is TRDV1, the J gene TRDJ1; 9 nucleotides agree with TRDD3. The J segment lost 2 bases and the V segment lost 4 bases, leaving 14 bases of the junction unmatched. The CDR3 totals 18 residues. The germline gives CDR1 TSWWSYY, CDR2 QGS. Here the CDR3 reads CALGVFPVLGDGTDKLIF. The CDR3, as DNA: TGTGCTCTTGGGGTCTTCCCGGTACTGGGGGACGGAACCGATAAACTCATCTTT.

A word on this clone: The sample contains more than one DNA sequence encoding this CDR3. The V call is TRDV1, the J call TRDJ1, with 10 nucleotides matching TRDD3. This CDR3 has 22 residues. Germline-derived CDR1 and CDR2 are TSWWSYY and QGS. V was pared by 0 bases and J by 0 bases, with 19 bases of the junction left unmatched. CDR3 protein: CALGELGRPGELTGGYTDKLIF. In DNA form, the CDR3 reads TGTGCTCTTGGGGAACTCGGTCGTCCCGGGGAGCTTACTGGGGGATACACCGATAAACTCATCTTT.